These T cell receptor beta chains were read from a single sample in a study of T cells in Graves' hyperthyroidism and ophthalmopathy. TCRdb reprocessed the multiplex PCR reads with MiXCR, giving one entry per CDR3 protein. The repertoire has a few hundred thousand distinct CDR3 sequences, about 12% of them found once; the top ten carry about 9.1%. The sequencing input was blood. The receptor set was obtained from a woman younger than 35 with Graves' hyperthyroidism. CDR3s include the opening cysteine and the closing phenylalanine or tryptophan. D genes are given only for firm matches. The size field is filled for only some rows; it gives once, few, many or a size class.

j_call v_call d_call clone_size cdr3_nt cdr3_aa
TRBJ1-1 TRBV20-1 - - TGCAGTGCCGACACGAATATGAACACTGAAGCTTTCTTT CSADTNMNTEAFF
TRBJ2-3 TRBV6-1 - many TGTGCCAGCAGTCAGGGTGCCCTTAGCACAGATACGCAGTATTTT CASSQGALSTDTQYF
TRBJ1-6 TRBV5-4 - - TGTGCCAGCAGCTCGGAAGGGAGTCCCTATAATTCACCCCTCCACTTT CASSSEGSPYNSPLHF
TRBJ2-7 TRBV20-1 - many TGCAGTGCTAGAGTTTTCCTAGAGCAGTACTTC CSARVFLEQYF
TRBJ1-2 TRBV7-8 - many TGTGCCAGCAGCTTACGGCAGCTTAACTATGGCTACACCTTC CASSLRQLNYGYTF
TRBJ1-5 TRBV2 - - TGTGCCAGCAGTCCCCGCGGGGGCGTGGGCAATCAGCCCCAGCATTTT CASSPRGGVGNQPQHF
TRBJ1-6 TRBV7-2 - many TGTGCCAGCAGCTCCCGACAGACCAATTCACCCCTCCACTTT CASSSRQTNSPLHF
TRBJ1-6 TRBV7-9 - - TGTGCCAGCAGCAGGACAGCGGGATATAATTCACCCCTCCACTTT CASSRTAGYNSPLHF
TRBJ2-2 TRBV12-3/TRBV12-4 - few TGTGCCAGCAGTTTACCGGCAGGGGGGGATGGGGAGCTGTTTTTT CASSLPAGGDGELFF
TRBJ2-2 TRBV5-1 TRBD1 - TGCGCCAGCAGCCCGATGACAGGGTCGTCCCGGGAGCTGTTTTTT CASSPMTGSSRELFF
TRBJ2-5 TRBV20-1 - - TGCAGTGTCCAACGAGGGGATTCCCAGTACTTC CSVQRGDSQYF
TRBJ2-1 TRBV24-1 TRBD2 - TGTGCCACCAGTGATTTGCCTACTAGCGGGAGGAATGAGCAGTTCTTC CATSDLPTSGRNEQFF
TRBJ2-7 TRBV6-2/TRBV6-3 - many TGTGCCAGCAGTTACTCCGGGACAACCTCCTACGAGCAGTACTTC CASSYSGTTSYEQYF
TRBJ2-5 TRBV30 - many TGTGCCATCCTCCCGGACCAAGAGACCCAGTACTTC CAILPDQETQYF
TRBJ2-7 TRBV27 TRBD1 few TGTGCCAGCCGACAGGGGGCTTCCTACGAGCAGTACTTC CASRQGASYEQYF
TRBJ1-4 TRBV5-1 - many TGCGCCAGCAGCCCAAGGGGGACCGCGAATGAAAAACTGTTTTTT CASSPRGTANEKLFF
TRBJ2-4 TRBV29-1 - many TGCAGCGTTGATACAGGTTACATTCAGTACTTC CSVDTGYIQYF
TRBJ2-5 TRBV6-1 TRBD1 many TGTGCCAGCATCCCCCTCGGGGGACAGGGGGAATGGGTCCAAGAGACCCAGTACTTC CASIPLGGQGEWVQETQYF
TRBJ2-3 TRBV4-1 - few TGCGCCAGCAGCCAAGATATGGGCAGGGGGCAGTATTTT CASSQDMGRGQYF
TRBJ1-2 TRBV30 - - TGTGCCTGGAGTACCGAGCCGACAGGAGGCTACACCTTC CAWSTEPTGGYTF
TRBJ1-3 TRBV20-1 - many TGCAGTGCTTGGGGAGGATTCTCTGGAAACACCATATATTTT CSAWGGFSGNTIYF
TRBJ2-5 TRBV7-8 - many TGTGCCAGCAGCTTCGACCGGGACTCACTCGATGAGGGGACCCAGTACTTC CASSFDRDSLDEGTQYF
TRBJ2-5 TRBV7-9 - - TGTGCCAGCAGCTTAGGGCAGGAGGAGGGAGAGACCCAGTACTTC CASSLGQEEGETQYF
TRBJ1-3 TRBV10-3 - - TGTGCCATCAGTGACGTCCGGGCCGGCTCTGGAAACACCATATATTTT CAISDVRAGSGNTIYF
TRBJ1-6 TRBV20-1 - - TGCAGTGCTAGAGATCTTTTGGGGGGAGAGAGGCCCTATAATTCACCCCTCCACTTT CSARDLLGGERPYNSPLHF
TRBJ2-5 TRBV7-9 - many TGTGCCAGCAGCATCGGCGGAGGCCCGAGAGAGACCCAGTACTTC CASSIGGGPRETQYF
TRBJ2-5 TRBV20-1 TRBD2 many TGCAGTGCCATACGTACCGGGACTAGCGTATGGGAGACCCAGTACTTC CSAIRTGTSVWETQYF
TRBJ2-6 TRBV4-1 TRBD2 - TGCGCCAGCAGCCAAGATCGAGCGCGTGCCGGACTAGCGGGGGCTGGGGCCAACGTCCTGACTTTC CASSQDRARAGLAGAGANVLTF
TRBJ1-5 TRBV18 - many TGTGCCAGCTCACCGGAGTCAGGGCCCTATCAGCCCCAGCATTTT CASSPESGPYQPQHF
TRBJ2-7 TRBV3-1 TRBD1 many TGTGCCAGCAGCCAAGCAGACAGGGGCTACGAGCAGTACTTC CASSQADRGYEQYF
TRBJ2-3 TRBV5-1 TRBD2 many TGCGCCAGCAGCTTGGAAGGGAGGGCCGCGGATACGCAGTATTTT CASSLEGRAADTQYF
TRBJ2-1 TRBV7-9 - - TGTGCCAGCAGCTTAGGCCGGACAGCGGAGTCCCATGAGCAGTTCTTC CASSLGRTAESHEQFF
TRBJ1-4 TRBV7-9 - - TGTGCCAGCGGACCCTCGGCAACTAATGAAAAACTGTTTTTT CASGPSATNEKLFF
TRBJ1-4 TRBV30 - many TGTGCCTGGAGTTCCGGCCCGTCCCAGAGAGAAAAACTGTTTTTT CAWSSGPSQREKLFF
TRBJ2-5 TRBV6-2/TRBV6-3 - many TGTGCCAGCAAACAGGGGAGGGAGACCCAGTACTTC CASKQGRETQYF
TRBJ2-7 TRBV6-2/TRBV6-3 TRBD2 many TGTGCCAGCAGCGACCCTAGCGGGAGTAGCGAGCAGTACTTC CASSDPSGSSEQYF
TRBJ1-2 TRBV20-1 - many TGCAGTGTTCGGACGGCTAACTATGGCTACACCTTC CSVRTANYGYTF
TRBJ2-7 TRBV29-1 TRBD2 - TGCAGCGCCCGGACTAGCAGACTAGGCGAGCAGTACTTC CSARTSRLGEQYF
TRBJ2-7 TRBV6-6 TRBD1 many TGTGCCAGCAGTTACGAGGGACAGATCTACGAGCAGTACTTC CASSYEGQIYEQYF
TRBJ2-5 TRBV20-1 TRBD2 few TGCAGTGCTAGGGGGGGGGTGGGGTGGGAGACCCAGTACTTC CSARGGVGWETQYF
TRBJ1-1 TRBV18 - - TGTGCCAGCTCAAGTGCAGCGAACACTGAAGCTTTCTTT CASSSAANTEAFF